Below, 30 T cell receptor beta chains from the same sample are listed, as sequenced in a study of cytomegalovirus exposure and HLA in healthy donors. This table comes from immunoSEQ multiplex PCR, and its TCRdb copy is limited to in-frame clones, with some not included. The profile covers fewer than 250,000 clones, with roughly 83% appearing a single time and around 15% taken by the ten largest. Sequenced input: PBMCs. Receptor source: a woman aged 25 to 39 in good health and CMV-seropositive.

J is TRBJ2-7 and V is TRBV28; tentative D call: TRBD1 (5 bases). This CDR3 comprises 12 residues. Trimming removed 5 bases at V and 6 bases at J, with 11 bases between. Germline lookup yields CDR1 MDHEN and CDR2 SYDVKM. CDR3 nucleotides: TGTGCCAGCAGTACCAGGGTATCCGAGCAGTACTTC. The encoded protein is CASSTRVSEQYF.

The rearrangement joins TRBV5-1 to TRBJ2-1, with 11 bases lining up with TRBD2. V was pared by 4 bases and J by 3 bases, with 3 bases of the junction left unmatched. The CDR3 runs to 15 residues. The V gene's germline CDR1 is SGHRS and CDR2 YFSETQ. The CDR3 DNA reads TGCGCCAGCAGCCACGGGACTAGCGGCTACAATGAGCAGTTCTTC. This sequence encodes CASSHGTSGYNEQFF.

This chain links TRBV2 with TRBJ2-1; weak D call: TRBD2 (5 bases). CDR1 is SNHLY, CDR2 FYNNEI, per germline. This CDR3 has 13 residues. V was shortened by 8 bases and J by 7 bases, with 15 bases between the two germline ends. The CDR3: CASRERTGNEQFF. CDR3 DNA: TGTGCCAGCCGGGAAAGGACGGGGAATGAGCAGTTCTTC. The full variable domain, in which reference TRBV2 and TRBJ2-1 provide the parts outside the CDR3, is EPEVTQTPSHQVTQMGQEVILRCVPISNHLYFYWYRQILGQKVEFLVSFYNNEISEKSEIFDDQFSVERPDGSNFTLKIRSTKLEDSAMYFCASRERTGNEQFFGPGTRLTVL.

This chain joins TRBV2 and TRBJ2-5; D is undetermined. Germline V CDR1 and CDR2: SNHLY, FYNNEI. This CDR3 has 13 residues. V was cut by 7 bases and J by 2 bases, with 11 bases left in between. The CDR3 bases are TGTGCCAGCACCCACAGAGAACAAGAGACCCAGTACTTC. Amino acids: CASTHREQETQYF.

The CDR3 here is CASSQVGEKLFF. The DNA for the CDR3 is TGTGCCAGCAGTCAAGTCGGGGAAAAACTGTTTTTT. V gene TRBV2 combines with J gene TRBJ1-4; D gene uncertain. CDR1 is SNHLY and CDR2 is FYNNEI in the germline V gene. The ends were cut back, 5 bases at V and 8 bases at J, with 9 bases in the middle. The CDR3 covers 12 residues.

The chain is built from TRBV15 and TRBJ2-7; D is unclear. Trimming shortened V by 0 bases and J by 4 bases, and 10 bases separated the two germline ends. CDR1 is LNHNV and CDR2 is YYDKDF in the germline V gene (reference sequence). This CDR3 is built from 14 residues. The CDR3 sequence: CATSRDPLAYEQYF. CDR3 bases: TGTGCCACCAGCAGAGATCCCCTCGCGTACGAGCAGTACTTC. Based on the CDR3 plus reference TRBV15 and TRBJ2-7, the full variable domain is DAMVIQNPRYQVTQFGKPVTLSCSQTLNHNVMYWYQQKSSQAPKLLFHYYDKDFNNEADTPDNFQSRRPNTSFCFLDIRSPGLGDTAMYLCATSRDPLAYEQYFGPGTRLTVT.

The V call is TRBV15, the J call TRBJ1-5; tentative D call: TRBD1 (6 bases). CDR1 and CDR2 from the germline V gene are LNHNV and YYDKDF (reference sequence). V was pared by 6 bases and J by 7 bases, with 10 bases between. This CDR3 spans 12 amino acids. The CDR3 protein is CATSSGAQPQHF. As DNA, the CDR3 is TGTGCCACCAGTTCGGGGGCCCAGCCCCAGCATTTT. Together with reference TRBV15 and TRBJ1-5, the CDR3 gives the full variable domain: DAMVIQNPRYQVTQFGKPVTLSCSQTLNHNVMYWYQQKSSQAPKLLFHYYDKDFNNEADTPDNFQSRRPNTSFCFLDIRSPGLGDTAMYLCATSSGAQPQHFGDGTRLSIL.

The chain links TRBV5-1 to TRBJ2-5; TRBD1 might be the D (6 bases). CDR3 length: 14 residues. Trimming cost V 2 bases and J 3 bases, with 11 bases left between them. Germline V CDR1 and CDR2: SGHRS, YFSETQ. In nucleotides, the CDR3 is TGCGCCAGCAGCTTTTTGGCAGGGGAAGAGACCCAGTACTTC. Amino acid sequence: CASSFLAGEETQYF.

The chain employs TRBV4-1 and TRBJ2-1, with 7 bases lining up with TRBD1. J gave up 3 bases and V 5 bases, and 10 bases lay outside the gene matches. The CDR3 runs 16 residues. The germline V gene has CDR1 MGHRA and CDR2 YSYEKL. CDR3 region: CASSAEGATHYNEQFF. In DNA, the CDR3 is TGCGCCAGCAGCGCTGAGGGGGCGACCCACTACAATGAGCAGTTCTTC.

This sequence joins TRBV27 and TRBJ1-2; D is uncertain. CDR1 and CDR2 (germline): MNHEY, SMNVEV (reference sequence). CDR3 size: 15 residues. The V end lost 9 bases, the J end lost 8 bases, and 25 bases lay between the germline ends. CDR3 residues: CARSPWFPLGLGYTF. CDR3 DNA: TGTGCCAGGAGCCCCTGGTTCCCACTTGGGTTGGGCTACACCTTC.

The chain uses TRBV2 and TRBJ1-2; D is uncertain. Germline CDR1 and CDR2: SNHLY and FYNNEI. The CDR3 is 13 residues long. The V and J ends lost 8 bases and 6 bases respectively, with 16 bases between them. CDR3 protein: CASRNPGIDGYTF. Written as DNA, the CDR3 is TGTGCCAGCCGAAATCCGGGGATTGATGGCTACACCTTC.

For this clone: A read error may be the cause here, since a much bigger clone is one base away. The chain employs TRBV6-6 and TRBJ1-2; a weak D match, TRBD1 (5 bases). V gave up 2 bases and J gave up 5 bases, with 9 bases separating them. CDR1 and CDR2 from the germline V gene are MNHNY and SVGAGI (reference sequence). CDR3 length equals 13 residues. The CDR3 nucleotides read TGTGCCAGCAGTTACGAGGGGAAATATGGCTACACCTTC. Translated: CASSYEGKYGYTF.

The V gene is TRBV28, the J gene TRBJ1-1, with D hard to call. Germline V CDR1 and CDR2: MDHEN, SYDVKM. There are 14 residues in the CDR3. Deletions cut 5 bases from V and 1 base from J, with 11 bases between. The CDR3: CASSQTTRNTEAFF. The DNA of the CDR3 is TGTGCCAGCAGTCAGACAACGCGGAACACTGAAGCTTTCTTT.

V is TRBV4-1 and J is TRBJ1-1; the D is unclear. Trimming cost V 3 bases and J 6 bases, with 11 bases left between them. The CDR3 spans 13 residues. In germline, CDR1 is MGHRA, CDR2 YSYEKL. CDR3 residues: CASSQRGYPEAFF. DNA of the CDR3: TGCGCCAGCAGCCAGAGAGGGTACCCTGAAGCTTTCTTT.

By its share, this clone is medium-sized. This chain joins TRBV4-1 and TRBJ2-3; 10 bases fit TRBD1. Trimming removed 2 bases from V and 7 bases from J; junction bases left unmatched: 6. There are 15 residues in the CDR3. CDR1 is MGHRA, CDR2 YSYEKL, per germline. CDR3 nucleotide sequence: TGCGCCAGCAGCCAACCGGGACAGGGGATTCATACGCAGTATTTT. This sequence encodes CASSQPGQGIHTQYF.

The chain joins TRBV10-3 to TRBJ2-7, with 8 bases fitting TRBD1. With V trimmed by 6 bases and J by 0 bases, 7 bases remained unmatched. There are 15 residues in the CDR3. The V gene's germline CDR1 is ENHRY and CDR2 SYGVKD. The CDR3 DNA reads as TGTGCCATCAGCTCACGGACAGGGAGCTCCTACGAGCAGTACTTC. It translates to CAISSRTGSSYEQYF.

Written as DNA, the CDR3 is TGTGCCAGCAGCTTAAAAGAGACCCAGTACTTC. Amino acid sequence: CASSLKETQYF. V is TRBV7-2 and J is TRBJ2-5; no definite D call. This CDR3 is built from 11 residues. From germline, CDR1 is SGHTA and CDR2 FQGNSA. Between the trimmed V and J ends, which lost 2 bases and 3 bases, there was a span of 1 base.

The J gene is TRBJ2-7, the V gene TRBV7-3; no definite D call. Germline values: CDR1 SGHTA, CDR2 FQGTGA. V shed 4 bases and J shed 5 bases, with 12 bases lying between them. This CDR3 has 13 residues. CDR3 residues: CASSSSLRDEQYF. The CDR3 nucleotides are TGTGCCAGCAGCTCGTCGCTACGGGACGAGCAGTACTTC.

This clone has a single count. The CDR3 coding sequence is TGCAGCGTTGAAGGGACGGAGGGCTCCTACAATGAGCAGTTCTTC. The encoded protein is CSVEGTEGSYNEQFF. V is TRBV29-1 and J is TRBJ2-1, with D possibly matching TRBD2 (6 bases). The CDR3 runs 15 residues. The germline gives CDR1 SQVTM, CDR2 ANQGSEA. V was clipped by 1 base and J by 0 bases, with 10 bases between them.

The rearrangement uses TRBV19 and TRBJ2-1; TRBD2 agrees at 7 bases. This CDR3 has 15 residues. The germline V gene has CDR1 LNHDA and CDR2 SQIVND (reference sequence). V lost 5 bases to trimming and J lost 3 bases; unmatched junction nucleotides: 7. This CDR3 is CASSPGLVSYNEQFF. For the CDR3, the DNA is TGTGCCAGTAGTCCCGGACTAGTCAGCTACAATGAGCAGTTCTTC. Together with reference TRBV19 and TRBJ2-1, the CDR3 gives the full variable domain: DGGITQSPKYLFRKEGQNVTLSCEQNLNHDAMYWYRQDPGQGLRLIYYSQIVNDFQKGDIAEGYSVSREKKESFPLTVTSAQKNPTAFYLCASSPGLVSYNEQFFGPGTRLTVL.

This clone appeared a single time. The genes are TRBV18 and TRBJ1-2, with TRBD1 identical over 8 bases. Trimming cost V 3 bases and J 4 bases; bases outside gene matches: 7. Germline assignment: CDR1 KGHSH and CDR2 LQKENI. The CDR3 is 15 amino acids. DNA for the CDR3: TGTGCCAGCTCACCGGGGGGGACAGGCCTCTATGGCTACACCTTC. Amino acid sequence: CASSPGGTGLYGYTF.

This chain joins TRBV13 and TRBJ2-1; TRBD2 matches at 13 bases. V was clipped by 4 bases and J by 5 bases; unmatched bases: 5. Germline CDR1 and CDR2: PRHDT and FYEKMQ (reference sequence). The CDR3 is made up of 16 amino acids. The CDR3 bases are TGTGCCAGCAGCTCGACTAGCGGGAGGACCCACAATGAGCAGTTCTTC. Translation gives CASSSTSGRTHNEQFF. The complete variable domain, with remaining parts taken from reference TRBV13 and TRBJ2-1, reads AAGVIQSPRHLIKEKRETATLKCYPIPRHDTVYWYQQGPGQDPQFLISFYEKMQSDKGSIPDRFSAQQFSDYHSELNMSSLELGDSALYFCASSSTSGRTHNEQFFGPGTRLTVL.

The chain couples TRBV30 to TRBJ1-2; tentative D call: TRBD1 (5 bases). Per the germline V gene, CDR1 is GTSNPN and CDR2 is SVGIG (reference sequence). The CDR3 extends over 12 amino acids. V dropped 5 bases and J dropped 8 bases, with 15 bases sitting between them. Here the CDR3 reads CAWQRGPWGYTF. For the CDR3, the DNA is TGTGCCTGGCAAAGGGGTCCTTGGGGCTACACCTTC.

This clone was recorded only once. The chain couples TRBV6-6 to TRBJ1-2; D gene unclear. CDR3 length: 14 amino acids. Germline CDR1 MNHNY, CDR2 SVGAGI (reference sequence). V dropped 8 bases and J dropped 4 bases, with 17 bases sitting between them. CDR3 coding DNA: TGTGCCAGCTCTGATAGTCTCGGAGGCTATGGCTACACCTTC. This translates into CASSDSLGGYGYTF.

V and J are TRBV7-9 and TRBJ1-2; D is unclear. Trimming stripped 2 bases from V and 3 bases from J, with 10 bases between. The germline V gene has CDR1 SEHNR and CDR2 FQNEAQ (reference sequence). CDR3 length equals 14 residues. For the CDR3, the DNA is TGTGCCAGCAGCTTACCTGTAAACGACTATGGCTACACCTTC. It codes for CASSLPVNDYGYTF.

The gene calls are TRBV10-1 and TRBJ2-3; 13 bases line up with TRBD2. The germline gives CDR1 WNHNN, CDR2 SYGVQD (reference sequence). This CDR3 contains 15 residues. The V and J ends lost 5 bases and 4 bases, in that order; junction bases with no gene match: 3. The CDR3 nucleotides read TGCGCCAGCAGTCGGACTAGCGGGAGTTCAGATACGCAGTATTTT. It yields the protein CASSRTSGSSDTQYF.

V usage is TRBV10-2 and J usage is TRBJ1-3; D is undetermined. Germline values: CDR1 WSHSY, CDR2 SAAADI. The CDR3 has 13 residues. V dropped 8 bases and J dropped 5 bases, with 13 bases sitting between them. The chain's CDR3 is CASVAGSRNTIYF. The CDR3 DNA reads as TGCGCCAGCGTGGCGGGGTCGCGAAACACCATATATTTT.

Remarks on this clone: The same CDR3 can be traced to other DNA sequences in this sample. The chain employs TRBV5-6 and TRBJ2-1; D gene ambiguous. Trimming shortened V by 1 base and J by 9 bases, and 5 bases separated the two germline ends. Germline CDR1 and CDR2: SGHDT and YYEEEE. The length of the CDR3 is 11 residues. The CDR3 DNA follows: TGTGCCAGCAGCTTGTCTGGTGAGCAGTTCTTC. It encodes CASSLSGEQFF.

The rearrangement joins TRBV27 to TRBJ2-5; 7 nucleotides agree with TRBD1. V lost 5 bases to trimming and J lost 4 bases; unmatched junction nucleotides: 7. The length of the CDR3 is 14 residues. Germline V gives CDR1 MNHEY, CDR2 SMNVEV (reference sequence). CDR3 coding DNA: TGTGCCAGCAGTCAGGACAGGCTAAGAGAGACCCAGTACTTC. Encoded protein: CASSQDRLRETQYF.

This clone was detected only a few times. The chain combines TRBV19 with TRBJ1-5, with a weak D call TRBD1 (5 bases). The V end lost 5 bases, the J end lost 0 bases, and 11 bases lay between the germline ends. Germline CDR1 reads LNHDA; CDR2 reads SQIVND (reference sequence). This CDR3 has 15 amino acids. In nucleotides, the CDR3 is TGTGCCAGTAGTTCGAAGGGGATTAGCAATCAGCCCCAGCATTTT. Residues: CASSSKGISNQPQHF.